This entry lists 32 T cell receptor beta chains sequenced from one sample in a study of molecular identifiers for immune sequencing clone quantification. In TCRdb, the PCR reads were re-called with MiXCR into one record per CDR3 protein. Among about half a million distinct CDR3 sequences listed, roughly 26% were seen once. Sample: naive CD8+ T cells from blood, with Jurkat cell RNA spiked in. Described subset: FACS-sorted CD8+CD4-CCR7+CD45RA+ naive T cells. The receptors stem from a human donor in good health. Some libraries in this study had Jurkat cell RNA spiked in.

This clonotype was counted ten times or more. V gene TRBV5-1 combines with J gene TRBJ2-3; D remains ambiguous. The CDR3 covers 13 residues. Deletions cut 4 bases from V and 7 bases from J, with 13 bases between. CDR1 and CDR2 (germline): SGHRS, YFSETQ. The CDR3 protein is CASSPESANTQYF. CDR3 bases: TGCGCCAGCAGCCCCGAAAGTGCGAATACGCAGTATTTT.

This clonotype was detected only a few times. This chain links TRBV2 with TRBJ2-2; no clear D. With 0 bases removed from V and 5 bases from J, the gap between germline ends came to 16 bases. Germline V CDR1 and CDR2: SNHLY, FYNNEI. The CDR3 covers 17 residues. CDR3 loop: CASSEASYSPVTGELFF. The CDR3 bases are TGTGCCAGCAGTGAAGCTTCGTACAGCCCAGTGACCGGGGAGCTGTTTTTT.

Many counts were recorded for this clonotype. This rearrangement joins TRBV28 to TRBJ2-7; the match to TRBD2 covers 7 bases. CDR1 and CDR2 from the germline V gene are MDHEN and SYDVKM. The CDR3 runs to 14 residues. J gave up 2 bases and V 3 bases, and 4 bases lay outside the gene matches. CDR3 in amino acids: CASSFGGLTYEQYF. For the CDR3, the DNA is TGTGCCAGCAGTTTCGGGGGGTTAACCTACGAGCAGTACTTC. The full variable domain, rest sourced from reference TRBV28 and TRBJ2-7, is DVKVTQSSRYLVKRTGEKVFLECVQDMDHENMFWYRQDPGLGLRLIYFSYDVKMKEKGDIPEGYSVSREKKERFSLILESASTNQTSMYLCASSFGGLTYEQYFGPGTRLTVT.

This clonotype was counted many times. The chain employs TRBV7-2 and TRBJ2-7, with D perhaps TRBD2 (6 bases). The CDR3 is made up of 15 amino acids. With 1 base removed from V and 3 bases from J, the gap between germline ends came to 13 bases. Germline V CDR1 and CDR2: SGHTA, FQGNSA. The CDR3 here is CASSLGGTGLYEQYF. CDR3 coding DNA: TGTGCCAGCAGCTTAGGGGGGACTGGACTCTACGAGCAGTACTTC.

This clonotype was detected only a few times. The V call is TRBV7-9, the J call TRBJ2-7, with TRBD2 as a possible D gene (6 bases). The ends were cut back, 5 bases at V and 6 bases at J, with 14 bases in the middle. The CDR3 runs to 13 residues. CDR1 is SEHNR and CDR2 is FQNEAQ in the germline V gene (reference sequence). The CDR3 coding sequence is TGTGCCAGCAGCGCCCGACTAGTCCCCGAGCAGTACTTC. Protein: CASSARLVPEQYF.

The V gene is TRBV7-8, the J gene TRBJ1-2, with a possible D match to TRBD1 (6 bases). CDR1 is SGHVS and CDR2 is FQNEAQ in the germline V gene. V was pared by 4 bases and J by 6 bases, with 12 bases between. The CDR3 loop spans 13 amino acids. In DNA form, the CDR3 reads TGTGCCAGCAGCTCGCACAGGGTTGATGGCTACACCTTC. This codes for CASSSHRVDGYTF.

The chain links TRBV9 to TRBJ2-7, with a weak D call TRBD1 (5 bases). The CDR3 loop spans 18 amino acids. V was trimmed by 0 bases and J by 0 bases, leaving 19 bases between them. CDR1 is SGDLS, CDR2 YYNGEE, per germline. CDR3 DNA sequence: TGTGCCAGCAGCGTAGGGAAAGGGGCAACCACCCGCTCCTACGAGCAGTACTTC. Translation gives CASSVGKGATTRSYEQYF.

In DNA form, the CDR3 reads TGTGCCAGCGAACCTCGGTCATATAACACCGGGGAGCTGTTTTTT. Translating gives CASEPRSYNTGELFF. This chain connects TRBV13 to TRBJ2-2; the D is unclear. Germline V CDR1 and CDR2: PRHDT, FYEKMQ (reference sequence). The CDR3 covers 15 residues. V dropped 8 bases and J dropped 2 bases, with 15 bases sitting between them.

This clonotype was seen more than once but under ten times. The rearrangement joins TRBV27 to TRBJ1-6; no clear D. V was shortened by 1 base and J by 9 bases, with 10 bases between the two germline ends. The CDR3 totals 14 residues. Germline V lookup: CDR1 MNHEY, CDR2 SMNVEV (reference sequence). This CDR3 is CASSLWGFGSPLHF. The CDR3 DNA is TGTGCCAGCAGTTTATGGGGTTTTGGTTCACCCCTCCACTTT.

This clonotype was picked up a small number of times. The chain joins TRBV13 to TRBJ2-1; no definite D call. CDR3 length equals 13 residues. V gave up 5 bases and J gave up 6 bases, with 11 bases separating them. Germline CDR1 and CDR2: PRHDT and FYEKMQ (reference sequence). CDR3 region: CASSMPRANEQFF. The CDR3 bases are TGTGCCAGCAGCATGCCCCGGGCCAATGAGCAGTTCTTC.

This clonotype was counted between two and nine times. This rearrangement joins TRBV12-3 or TRBV12-4 to TRBJ2-7; 7 bases align to TRBD2. J lost 4 bases, V lost 6 bases, and 9 bases had no gene match. The CDR3 spans 14 residues. Here the CDR3 reads CASSSSGIFYEQYF. Written as DNA, the CDR3 is TGTGCCAGCAGCAGCAGCGGGATTTTTTACGAGCAGTACTTC.

Worth noting for this clonotype: No DNA is shown, since the ends of the CDR3 on it are uncertain; the CDR3 is the one TCRdb lists. The chain joins TRBV7-5 to TRBJ2-1; the D call TRBD1 from the table was never checked on the DNA. TRBV7-5 corresponds to a pseudogene. The CDR3 adds up to 19 amino acids, both ends counted. The CDR3 sequence: CISVPEALGPLDRGPEQFF.

This clonotype was seen repeatedly, ten times or more. The CDR3 region has the DNA TGTGCCAGCAGCTTGGAATTGTTTGCCGGGCGGCCCCAGCATTTT. This gives the protein CASSLELFAGRPQHF. The rearrangement joins TRBV5-5 to TRBJ1-5, with D unresolved. V was shortened by 0 bases and J by 9 bases, with 16 bases between the two germline ends. CDR1 is SGHKS and CDR2 is YYEKEE in the germline V gene (reference sequence). The CDR3 is made up of 15 amino acids.

This clonotype was seen a handful of times. This chain uses TRBV12-3 or TRBV12-4 with TRBJ2-3; D is unclear. Trimming shortened V by 2 bases and J by 3 bases, and 15 bases separated the two germline ends. This CDR3 has 16 residues. The CDR3 sequence: CASSLYLVLRTDTQYF. In DNA form, the CDR3 reads TGTGCCAGCAGTTTATATCTGGTTTTGAGGACAGATACGCAGTATTTT.

The chain carries TRBV4-1 and TRBJ2-7, with D possibly matching TRBD2 (5 bases). The CDR3 length is 17 residues. Trimming shortened V by 1 base and J by 3 bases, and 19 bases separated the two germline ends. Per the germline V gene, CDR1 is MGHRA and CDR2 is YSYEKL. Written as DNA, the CDR3 is TGCGCCAGCAGCCAAGGCCCAATGGGCGGGTCCAGCTACGAGCAGTACTTC. It specifies CASSQGPMGGSSYEQYF.

The chain has TRBV5-3 and TRBJ2-2; TRBD1 aligns across 7 bases. TRBV5-3 is labeled an ORF, and its function is uncertain. The CDR3 covers 15 residues. For the CDR3, the DNA is TGTGTCAGCAACTTGCGGACAGGGAACACCGGGGAGCTGTTTTTT. Amino acids: CVSNLRTGNTGELFF.

This clonotype has only one observation. A read error is possible here, since a much larger clone lies one base away. The CDR3, as DNA: TGTGCCAGCAGCCCCGGCGACGCTGAAGCTTTCTTT. It is translated as CASSPGDAEAFF. The chain uses TRBV7-2 and TRBJ1-1; D is undetermined. The CDR3 contains 12 residues. The V gene's germline CDR1 is SGHTA and CDR2 FQGNSA. V was pared by 5 bases and J by 6 bases, with 10 bases between.

The chain joins TRBV14 to TRBJ2-7; D is undetermined. The CDR3 has 12 amino acids. Trimming stripped 0 bases from V and 5 bases from J, with 5 bases between. Germline V gene sequence: CDR1 SGHDN, CDR2 FVKESK. The CDR3 DNA reads TGTGCCAGCAGCCAAGAGACCAACGAGCAGTACTTC. Translation gives CASSQETNEQYF.

As for this clonotype: This clone may be a read error of a much larger clone one base away. The V call is TRBV25-1, the J call TRBJ2-7; 8 nucleotides align to TRBD1. Germline CDR1 MGHDK, CDR2 SYGVNS. The CDR3 has 15 residues. Trimming at V came to 6 bases and at J to 5 bases, leaving 12 bases not matched to a gene. CDR3 protein: CASSAPGQGADEQYF. CDR3 DNA sequence: TGTGCCAGCAGCGCACCAGGGCAGGGGGCTGACGAGCAGTACTTC.

In this sample, this clonotype turned up a few times. The V call is TRBV14, the J call TRBJ1-1, with D maybe TRBD1 (6 bases). The CDR3 extends over 15 amino acids. Trimming pared 8 bases from V and 0 bases from J, leaving 16 bases between. In germline, CDR1 is SGHDN, CDR2 FVKESK. In nucleotides, the CDR3 is TGTGCCAGCTCATTACAGGGTTACATGAACACTGAAGCTTTCTTT. This codes for CASSLQGYMNTEAFF.

The CDR3 sequence is CSARDMDYSSGELFF. The DNA of the CDR3 is TGCAGTGCTAGAGATATGGACTATAGCTCCGGGGAGCTGTTTTTT. The chain couples TRBV20-1 to TRBJ2-2, with D perhaps TRBD2 (6 bases). V was clipped by 0 bases and J by 6 bases, with 14 bases between them. The CDR3 runs 15 residues. The germline V gene has CDR1 DFQATT and CDR2 SNEGSKA (reference sequence).

This clonotype turned up a few times. CDR3 protein: CASSQDLTARIGYTF. CDR3 in DNA: TGCGCCAGCAGCCAAGATCTTACGGCCCGAATTGGCTACACCTTC. The chain uses TRBV4-3 and TRBJ1-2; no clear D. Germline lookup yields CDR1 LGHNA and CDR2 YSLEER. This CDR3 has 15 amino acids. Trimming left V 0 bases short and J 7 bases short, with 15 bases between.

On this clonotype itself: Given a much more abundant clone one base away, this may be a read error. J is TRBJ2-5 and V is TRBV7-3; TRBD1 matches 8 bases. Per germline, CDR1 SGHTA and CDR2 FQGTGA. The CDR3 runs to 14 residues. Trimming at V came to 11 bases and at J to 2 bases, leaving 10 bases not matched to a gene. The CDR3 DNA sequence: TGTGCCCGGCAGGACAGGGACCTACAAGAGACCCAGTACTTC. This translates into CARQDRDLQETQYF.

This clonotype was seen many times. The rearrangement uses TRBV5-3 and TRBJ2-5; a possible D gene is TRBD2 (6 bases). TRBV5-3 counts as an open reading frame of uncertain function. The CDR3 is 13 amino acids. With 5 bases removed from V and 6 bases from J, the gap between germline ends came to 14 bases. The CDR3 bases are TGTGCCAGAAGATCGGGACTGCGGAAGACCCAGTACTTC. Its protein is CARRSGLRKTQYF.

In its sample, this clonotype was seen many times. The chain links TRBV25-1 to TRBJ2-5; D is perhaps TRBD1 (5 bases). Trimming pared 1 base from V and 1 base from J, leaving 10 bases between. Germline assignment: CDR1 MGHDK and CDR2 SYGVNS. This CDR3 contains 15 residues. Here the CDR3 reads CASSEWIGAQETQYF. The CDR3 nucleotides read TGTGCCAGCAGTGAATGGATAGGGGCCCAAGAGACCCAGTACTTC.

The V and J genes are TRBV20-1 and TRBJ1-5; D not resolved. The germline CDR1 and CDR2 sequences are DFQATT and SNEGSKA (reference sequence). The V end was cut by 0 bases, the J end by 6 bases, with 6 bases between. The CDR3 runs 12 residues. The CDR3 DNA reads as TGCAGTGCTAGAGAGGGAGGTCAGCCCCAGCATTTT. Protein sequence: CSAREGGQPQHF.

The chain links TRBV6-1 to TRBJ2-7; possible D gene TRBD1, 7 bases. This CDR3 is 17 amino acids long. V dropped 0 bases and J dropped 3 bases, with 18 bases sitting between them. Germline lookup yields CDR1 MNHNS and CDR2 SASEGT. The CDR3 nucleotides are TGTGCCAGCAGTGAAGCGCTTCAAGGGCAGGGGGGCTACGAGCAGTACTTC. Translation: CASSEALQGQGGYEQYF.

A single count supports this clonotype. This CDR3 fails to terminate in the conserved phenylalanine or tryptophan, so it likely reflects a read error. The rearrangement joins TRBV10-2 to TRBJ1-1; D is unclear. CDR3 length: 13 residues. Germline V gives CDR1 WSHSY, CDR2 SAAADI. V was clipped by 0 bases and J by 5 bases, with 7 bases between them. The CDR3 sequence: CASSESMGTEAFL. The CDR3 DNA follows: TGCGCCAGCAGTGAGTCGATGGGTACTGAAGCTTTCCTT.

In regard to this clonotype: This may arise from a read error, as a much more abundant clone is one base away. The chain recombines TRBV20-1 with TRBJ2-7; 9 nucleotides agree with TRBD2. CDR1 and CDR2 (germline): DFQATT, SNEGSKA (reference sequence). CDR3 length: 16 amino acids. CDR3 in amino acids: CGARAPFSGGHYEQYF. Written as DNA, the CDR3 is TGCGGTGCTCGAGCCCCCTTTAGCGGGGGTCACTACGAGCAGTACTTC.

The table lists this clonotype with many counts. V gene TRBV6-5 combines with J gene TRBJ2-7; maybe TRBD1 (6 bases). Trimming took 7 bases from V and 2 from J, leaving 15 bases between them. The germline V gene has CDR1 MNHEY and CDR2 SVGAGI. This CDR3 is built from 14 residues. The CDR3 loop reads CASNSIGTPYEQYF. CDR3 bases: TGTGCCAGCAACTCTATCGGGACACCCTACGAGCAGTACTTC.

The genes are TRBV20-1 and TRBJ2-7; 9 bases are a match to TRBD2. This CDR3 spans 17 amino acids. V trimming: 5 bases; J trimming: 6 bases; junction bases outside the gene matches: 20. The germline CDR1 and CDR2 sequences are DFQATT and SNEGSKA (reference sequence). The CDR3 is CSAELGLGSGSGLEQYF. The CDR3 DNA reads as TGCAGTGCTGAACTGGGGCTGGGTAGCGGGAGCGGGCTCGAGCAGTACTTC.

This chain uses TRBV6-6 with TRBJ2-5; 7 nucleotides line up with TRBD2. Germline CDR1 MNHNY, CDR2 SVGAGI (reference sequence). The V segment lost 2 bases and the J segment 7 bases; nucleotides outside the gene matches: 10. The CDR3 is made up of 15 amino acids. The CDR3 loop reads CASSYAGEPVGTQYF. DNA of the CDR3: TGTGCCAGCAGTTACGCGGGAGAGCCTGTAGGGACCCAGTACTTC.